The source of this TCR beta chain is a study of blood T cell repertoires in COVID-19. Study in general: There were acute and convalescent COVID-19 samples, and they came from the United States, Italy and Spain. Sample material is recorded as cDNA or gDNA derived from T cells, B-cell-depleted T cells, or PBMCs.

CDR1 is MNHEY and CDR2 is SMNVEV in the germline V gene (reference sequence). The CDR3 totals 15 residues. V was clipped by 3 bases and J by 4 bases, with 13 bases between them. In the authors' methods: Amplification from reference gene primers served as the basis for estimated nucleated cell counts. Repertoires were generated with immunoSEQ multiplex PCR, while TCRdb's copy carries only in-frame clones and drops some. The DNA was the basis for D and trimming; V, J and clone size are from that table. Among 130,000 to 150,000 clones listed, about 87% were seen once. V usage is TRBV27 and J usage is TRBJ2-1; D is uncertain. The sample comprised peripheral blood. This clonotype was sampled from a woman aged 40-49 years with acute or convalescent COVID-19. CDR3 in amino acids: CASSFLPLGYNEQFF. The CDR3 DNA sequence: TGTGCCAGCAGTTTCTTACCGCTAGGATACAATGAGCAGTTCTTC.